A selection of T cell receptor beta chains follows, all from one sample in a study of blood T cell repertoires in COVID-19. Assay used: immunoSEQ multiplex PCR; TCRdb lists only in-frame clones, some missing. The data show approximately 150,000 clones, around 81% seen once. The sequenced material came from peripheral blood. The source is a man aged 65-85 years with active or convalescent COVID-19. Both conserved end residues are part of each CDR3.

V,J,CDR3
TRBV6-6,TRBJ2-7,CASSWTGVLSYEQYF
TRBV11-3,TRBJ2-1,CASSLGGSKSNEQFF
TRBV18,TRBJ1-5,CASSPDRGRGNQPQHF
TRBV5-1,TRBJ2-5,CASSPSGQETQYF
TRBV7-9,TRBJ2-2,CASSLPGQGSGELFF
TRBV19,TRBJ2-7,CASSTRQGAYEQYF
TRBV11-3,TRBJ2-7,CASSLVGLAGVAYEQYF
TRBV5-6,TRBJ2-1,CASSLARAEQFF
TRBV9,TRBJ2-7,CASSVAATEPYEQYF
TRBV5-1,TRBJ2-1,CASRRGLAGSNEQFF
TRBV14,TRBJ2-5,CASSRFVAETQYF
TRBV7-9,TRBJ1-4,CASRRTGGNEKLFF
TRBV15,TRBJ2-7,CATSRDRGFASYEQYF
TRBV6-5,TRBJ2-5,CATAPAFETQYF
TRBV9,TRBJ1-1,CASSVVPGLNTEAFF
TRBV28,TRBJ1-2,CASSRPGRINYGYTF
TRBV5-1,TRBJ1-3,CASSLDRGLSGNTIYF
TRBV7-9,TRBJ2-3,CASSRTSGRLKGYF
TRBV27,TRBJ2-3,CASSSTGMILTDTQYF
TRBV6-5,TRBJ1-1,CASSYQQGNTEAFF
TRBV5-4,TRBJ1-1,CASSPEGRANTEAFF
TRBV9,TRBJ1-2,CASSAITGALVGGYTF
TRBV7-2,TRBJ2-7,CASTLQAQSSYEQYF
TRBV7-2,TRBJ2-7,CASSLTGGVNYEQYF
TRBV7-9,TRBJ1-4,CASSPRGNSNEKLFF
TRBV5-1,TRBJ2-5,CASVLQGQETQYF
TRBV3-1/TRBV3-2,TRBJ1-3,CASSRLQGNTIYF
TRBV18,TRBJ1-5,CASSPPPGTGPGKPQHF
TRBV12-3/TRBV12-4,TRBJ1-3,CASTREMVDTIYF
TRBV7-8,TRBJ2-2,CASSLSWNTGELFF